These 13 T cell receptor beta chains were all obtained from the same sample, sequenced in a study of somatic mutations in cytotoxic T cells in rheumatoid arthritis. The table came from immunoSEQ multiplex PCR; TCRdb's copy has only in-frame clones and leaves some out. The sample has 15,000 to 20,000 clones; approximately 75% are singletons. The sequenced sample was CD8+ T cells sorted from blood. All receptors derive from an adult with rheumatoid arthritis.

V and J are TRBV28 and TRBJ2-7, with 7 positions matching TRBD1. The J segment lost 3 bases and the V segment lost 4 bases, leaving 6 bases of the junction unmatched. Germline V gene data show CDR1 as MDHEN and CDR2 as SYDVKM. The CDR3 covers 14 residues. CDR3 nucleotide sequence: TGTGCCAGCAGTTCTTTCGACAGGGACTACGAGCAGTACGTC. Encoded protein: CASSSFDRDYEQYV.

This sequence joins TRBV7-8 and TRBJ1-2, with 9 bases lining up with TRBD1. Per germline, CDR1 SGHVS and CDR2 FQNEAQ. Unmatched junction bases numbered 4, after V lost 4 bases and J lost 4 bases. The CDR3 consists of 14 residues. Here the CDR3 DNA reads TGTGCCAGCAGCTACAGGGGGCTTAGCTATGGCTACACCTTC. It codes for CASSYRGLSYGYTF.

This chain uses TRBV19 with TRBJ1-5; no reliable D call. The ends were cut back, 6 bases at V and 3 bases at J, with 15 bases in the middle. CDR3 length: 15 amino acids. CDR1 and CDR2 (germline): LNHDA, SQIVND (reference sequence). Here the CDR3 DNA reads TGTGCCAGTAGCAGAATTTCAGGTTACAATCAGCCCCAGCATTTT. Translation gives CASSRISGYNQPQHF.

A few counts support this clone. This chain connects TRBV19 to TRBJ1-6; no firm D call. CDR1 LNHDA and CDR2 SQIVND come from the germline V gene (reference sequence). V dropped 7 bases and J dropped 5 bases, with 24 bases sitting between them. This CDR3 comprises 18 residues. CDR3 in DNA: TGTGCCAGTACCGAGCGTATTGGAGGAGGGTCGCATAATTCACCCCTCCACTTT. It specifies CASTERIGGGSHNSPLHF.

This clone was observed a few times. This chain uses TRBV10-3 with TRBJ1-6; TRBD1 is a possible D gene (5 bases). The CDR3 totals 14 residues. Germline CDR1 is ENHRY and CDR2 is SYGVKD. Trimming cost V 0 bases and J 10 bases, with 10 bases left between them. The CDR3 loop is CAISESPGKSPLHF. The CDR3 nucleotides read TGTGCCATCAGTGAGTCGCCAGGGAAATCACCCCTCCACTTT.

This clone was counted a single time. This chain joins TRBV5-6 and TRBJ2-5; 11 positions agree with TRBD1. J lost 2 bases, V lost 3 bases, and 6 bases had no gene match. The CDR3 spans 16 residues. Germline V CDR1 and CDR2: SGHDT, YYEEEE. The CDR3 is CASSYSGTGGQETQYF. Here the CDR3 DNA reads TGTGCCAGCAGCTACTCCGGGACAGGGGGTCAAGAGACCCAGTACTTC. Full variable domain (outside the CDR3, taken from reference TRBV5-6 and TRBJ2-5): DAGVTQSPTHLIKTRGQQVTLRCSPKSGHDTVSWYQQALGQGPQFIFQYYEEEERQRGNFPDRFSGHQFPNYSSELNVNALLLGDSALYLCASSYSGTGGQETQYFGPGTRLLVL.

The gene calls are TRBV30 and TRBJ1-2; D call uncertain. V was trimmed by 4 bases and J by 0 bases, leaving 3 bases between them. CDR1 is GTSNPN, CDR2 SVGIG, per germline (reference sequence). The CDR3 extends over 11 amino acids. CDR3 nucleotides: TGTGCCTGGATTTCTAACTATGGCTACACCTTC. This translates into CAWISNYGYTF.

The CDR3 nucleotides read TGTGCCAGCAGTTACCTTATAGCGGGGGGTCGAGAGACCCAGTACTTC. Translated: CASSYLIAGGRETQYF. The rearrangement uses TRBV6-5 and TRBJ2-5; TRBD2 matches 10 bases. This CDR3 is 16 amino acids long. V lost 2 bases, J lost 4 bases, and 7 bases stayed unmatched. Germline V gene data show CDR1 as MNHEY and CDR2 as SVGAGI.

The rearrangement links TRBV19 to TRBJ2-5, with D uncertain. The CDR3 extends over 18 amino acids. V was shortened by 6 bases and J by 5 bases, with 28 bases between the two germline ends. Germline V CDR1 and CDR2: LNHDA, SQIVND (reference sequence). Here the CDR3 reads CASSRHEPGHWNGETQYF. The CDR3 coding sequence is TGTGCCAGTAGCCGACACGAGCCGGGCCACTGGAACGGGGAGACCCAGTACTTC.

Only one count was recorded for this clone. This sequence joins TRBV5-6 and TRBJ2-3; 11 bases fit TRBD2. The CDR3 has 15 amino acids. From germline, CDR1 is SGHDT and CDR2 YYEEEE. J lost 4 bases, V lost 3 bases, and 4 bases had no gene match. CDR3 region: CASSYLAGGPDTQYF. The CDR3 nucleotides are TGTGCCAGCAGCTATCTAGCGGGGGGCCCAGATACGCAGTATTTT.

The CDR3 DNA follows: TGTGCCAGCAGCTCTGGACAGGACTCCTACGAGCAGTACGTC. Translating gives CASSSGQDSYEQYV. The chain has TRBV7-9 and TRBJ2-7, with 7 positions matching TRBD1. This CDR3 comprises 14 residues. V lost 4 bases and J lost 0; bases outside the gene matches: 3. Germline-derived CDR1 and CDR2 are SEHNR and FQNEAQ (reference sequence).

CDR3 loop: CASSQPRRGVTDTQYF. The CDR3 DNA follows: TGCGCCAGCAGCCAACCGAGGCGGGGGGTTACAGATACGCAGTATTTT. V usage is TRBV4-1 and J usage is TRBJ2-3; 8 positions agree with TRBD2. CDR1 and CDR2 (germline): MGHRA, YSYEKL. The CDR3 extends over 16 amino acids. Trimming cost V 2 bases and J 3 bases; bases outside gene matches: 7.

The V call is TRBV4-1, the J call TRBJ2-5; 11 nucleotides match TRBD1. J gave up 5 bases and V 4 bases, and 6 bases lay outside the gene matches. The CDR3 consists of 15 residues. Germline CDR1 and CDR2: MGHRA and YSYEKL. The CDR3: CASSPPGQGVETQYF. In nucleotides, the CDR3 is TGCGCCAGCAGCCCTCCGGGACAGGGGGTCGAGACCCAGTACTTC.